Each of the 10 T cell receptor beta chains below was sequenced from the same sample in a study of blood T cell repertoires in COVID-19. This table comes from immunoSEQ multiplex PCR, and its TCRdb copy is limited to in-frame clones, with some not included. The data contain about 280,000 clones, approximately 80% of them singletons. The sample comprised PBMCs or T cells enriched from blood (not recorded which). The source of these receptors is a man aged 40-50 years who had been exposed to COVID-19.

J is TRBJ2-1 and V is TRBV12-3 or TRBV12-4; no clear D. Trimming removed 7 bases at V and 9 bases at J, with 16 bases between. The CDR3 spans 13 residues. The CDR3 coding sequence is TGTGCCAGCACTACCGGCCAGGTGGGTGAGCAGTTCTTC. It encodes CASTTGQVGEQFF.

The rearrangement links TRBV9 to TRBJ2-5; 10 bases match TRBD2. The CDR3 contains 15 residues. Germline assignment: CDR1 SGDLS and CDR2 YYNGEE. V lost 3 bases and J lost 4; bases outside the gene matches: 6. The CDR3, as DNA: TGTGCCAGCAGCGCCTTGCTAGCGGGAGCAGAGACCCAGTACTTC. Protein sequence: CASSALLAGAETQYF.

V gene TRBV6-5 combines with J gene TRBJ1-6, with D possibly TRBD1 on 6 matching bases. This CDR3 has 13 residues. V lost 4 bases, J lost 8 bases, and 9 bases lay in between. From germline, CDR1 is MNHEY and CDR2 SVGAGI. This CDR3 is CASSLGQHSPLHF. In DNA, the CDR3 is TGTGCCAGCAGTTTAGGACAGCATTCACCCCTCCACTTT.

The chain combines TRBV7-8 with TRBJ2-2, with TRBD2 matching over 8 bases. V shed 6 bases and J 1 base; nucleotides not matched to a gene: 1. The germline V gene encodes CDR1 SGHVS and CDR2 FQNEAQ. CDR3 size: 14 residues. The DNA of the CDR3 is TGTGCCAGCAGGCGGGAGGAGAACACCGGGGAGCTGTTTTTT. This translates into CASRREENTGELFF.

V usage is TRBV10-3 and J usage is TRBJ2-2; 8 bases map to TRBD2. CDR1 ENHRY and CDR2 SYGVKD come from the germline V gene. V was clipped by 7 bases and J by 5 bases; unmatched bases: 6. The CDR3 is 14 residues long. The DNA for the CDR3 is TGTGCCATCAACAAAGCGGGAGCGACCGGGGAGCTGTTTTTT. Protein sequence: CAINKAGATGELFF.

The chain has TRBV21-1 and TRBJ2-1; the table's D call, TRBD2, has no DNA check behind it. TRBV21-1 is termed a pseudogene. The CDR3 consists of 17 residues. CDR3 loop: CASSRPAGTSGRDEQFF. As DNA, the CDR3 is TGTGCCAGCAGCAGACCGGCCGGGACTAGCGGGAGGGATGAGCAGTTCTTC.

The gene calls are TRBV27 and TRBJ2-7; D unclear. This CDR3 spans 14 amino acids. Germline values: CDR1 MNHEY, CDR2 SMNVEV (reference sequence). V lost 2 bases, J lost 2 bases, and 10 bases lay in between. The CDR3 DNA reads as TGTGCCAGCAGTTTACCAGAACGTCCCTACGAGCAGTACTTC. Translation gives CASSLPERPYEQYF.

V and J are TRBV30 and TRBJ2-1; TRBD1 matches 7 bases. This CDR3 is built from 12 residues. Per the germline V gene, CDR1 is GTSNPN and CDR2 is SVGIG (reference sequence). The V and J ends lost 5 bases and 6 bases, in that order; junction bases with no gene match: 4. In DNA form, the CDR3 reads TGTGCCTGGGGGACAGCCCTCAATGAGCAGTTCTTC. Protein product: CAWGTALNEQFF. The variable domain in full, completed from reference TRBV30 and TRBJ2-1, reads SQTIHQWPATLVQPVGSPLSLECTVEGTSNPNLYWYRQAAGRGLQLLFYSVGIGQISSEVPQNLSASRPQDRQFILSSKKLLLSDSGFYLCAWGTALNEQFFGPGTRLTVL.

The genes are TRBV3-1 (or the pseudogene TRBV3-2) and TRBJ2-1; 8 bases match TRBD2. With 4 bases clipped from V and 6 bases from J, the junction kept 8 bases outside the gene matches. The CDR3 extends over 15 amino acids. Looked up from germline, CDR1 is LGHDT and CDR2 is YNNKEL (reference sequence). The CDR3 nucleotides are TGTGCCAGCAGCCGTACCGGGACTAGTTTCAATGAGCAGTTCTTC. Protein product: CASSRTGTSFNEQFF.

The chain uses TRBV28 and TRBJ2-2; 11 nucleotides match TRBD2. This CDR3 has 16 residues. The V segment lost 6 bases and the J segment 4 bases; nucleotides outside the gene matches: 7. From germline, CDR1 is MDHEN and CDR2 SYDVKM. CDR3 nucleotide sequence: TGTGCCAGCAGGCCAAGACTAGCGGGAACCACCGGGGAGCTGTTTTTT. It is translated as CASRPRLAGTTGELFF. Filled out from reference TRBV28 and TRBJ2-2, the complete variable domain reads DVKVTQSSRYLVKRTGEKVFLECVQDMDHENMFWYRQDPGLGLRLIYFSYDVKMKEKGDIPEGYSVSREKKERFSLILESASTNQTSMYLCASRPRLAGTTGELFFGEGSRLTVL.